The rows below give T cell receptor beta chains drawn from one sample of a study of T-cell reconstitution after alpha-beta-depleted transplantation in children. Each CDR3 protein gets one entry after TCRdb re-called the PCR reads with MiXCR. The table lists about 350,000 distinct CDR3 sequences, 15% to 20% of them singletons. The starting material was PBMCs, mostly from graft donor cells, obtained 360 days after TCRalphabeta/CD19-depleted stem cell transplant. The receptors here all came from a male patient between 2 and 15 years old who had a stem cell transplant for acute lymphoblastic leukemia, so the T cells may come from the graft donor. CDR3s include the opening cysteine and the closing phenylalanine or tryptophan. Fields, in order: V gene, CDR3 protein.

TRBV6-5,CASSYGRPAFF
TRBV28,CASSFFRREEWGNEQFF
TRBV28,CASSPWTGWEGSAAPRVVNEQFF
TRBV9,CASSVELAGGTGELFF
TRBV5-1,CASSGSAGGANEQFF
TRBV4-2,CASSGGLANTGELFF
TRBV6-2/TRBV6-3,CASSYFTPWDKGRLTKNIQYF
TRBV29-1,CSVGLAGGPPDTQYF
TRBV25-1,CASSARASGANVLTF
TRBV29-1,CSVDAGGEDYGYTF
TRBV5-1,CASSAGDRTTQYF
TRBV7-2,CASSSRGSGPVF
TRBV12-3/TRBV12-4,CASSLSRAGAGETQYF
TRBV12-3/TRBV12-4,CASSFGAGVFSYEQYF
TRBV28,CASSLGSIMNTEAFF
TRBV4-1,CASSHPQGAPNTEAFF
TRBV6-2/TRBV6-3,CASSYSRLAGTDTQYF
TRBV18,CASSPRGTGELFF
TRBV13,CASSFLAGGGNIQYF
TRBV27,CATYGTGVGASYEQYF
TRBV3-1,CASAGRSTDTQYF
TRBV10-3,CAIKGGKDNEKLFF
TRBV24-1,CAIERESTDTQYF
TRBV3-1,CASSGTSVNEQFF
TRBV3-1,CASSQGLRAYEQYF
TRBV29-1,CSVVHTSGRYEQFF
TRBV12-3/TRBV12-4,CASSFNPRFYEQYF
TRBV9,CASSAQREGGDTQYF
TRBV30,CASSRGWNSPLHF
TRBV7-2,CASSLTGTLNGNEQFF
TRBV4-1,CASEAGRRGYNEQFF
TRBV4-3,CASSPVTTPADTQYF
TRBV29-1,CSVEGRTPIVKLF
TRBV15,CATSATSGTLNTGELFF
TRBV5-1,CASSLEDSPYSEQYF
TRBV2,CASCQTSRRSEAFF
TRBV12-3/TRBV12-4,CASSDFSNQPQHF
TRBV7-9,CASSPPTSGVTDTQYF
TRBV7-7,CASSSDRANEQFF
TRBV25-1,CASSRRGTTDTQYF
TRBV4-1,CASSQETPVYTEAFF
TRBV28,CATEGTVSTDYEQYF
TRBV4-2,CASSHEQGPYYGYTF
TRBV20-1,CSARSRTSGSLNEQFF
TRBV27,CASSLSRQEMDEQYF
TRBV28,CASSPGSREQYF